This T cell receptor (beta chain) was identified during a study of shared T cell receptors in the human thymus. Germline lookup yields CDR1 SGHTS and CDR2 YDEGEE. The CDR3 is 18 amino acids. Trimming shortened V by 1 base and J by 1 base, and 15 bases separated the two germline ends. This table comes from immunoSEQ multiplex PCR, and its TCRdb copy is limited to in-frame clones, with some not included. Among tens of thousands of clones, about 96% were seen once, and the ten largest hold less than 0.04%. The origin of this receptor is a human donor. Sample: thymocytes. The rearrangement links TRBV5-8 to TRBJ2-6; a possible D gene is TRBD1 (6 bases). The CDR3 sequence is CASSLPLRGGSGANVLTF. The DNA for the CDR3 is TGTGCCAGCAGCTTGCCCCTAAGAGGGGGTTCTGGGGCCAACGTCCTGACTTTC.